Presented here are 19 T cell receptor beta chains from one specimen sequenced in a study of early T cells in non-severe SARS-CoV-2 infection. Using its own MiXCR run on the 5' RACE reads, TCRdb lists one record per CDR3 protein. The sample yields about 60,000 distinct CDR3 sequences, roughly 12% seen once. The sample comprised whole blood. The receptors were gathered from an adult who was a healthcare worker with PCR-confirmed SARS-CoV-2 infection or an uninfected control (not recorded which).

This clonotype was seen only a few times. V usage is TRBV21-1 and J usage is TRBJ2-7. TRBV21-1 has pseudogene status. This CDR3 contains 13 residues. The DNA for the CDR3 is TGTGCCAGCAGCCACAGACTCTGCGACGAGCAGTACTTC. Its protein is CASSHRLCDEQYF.

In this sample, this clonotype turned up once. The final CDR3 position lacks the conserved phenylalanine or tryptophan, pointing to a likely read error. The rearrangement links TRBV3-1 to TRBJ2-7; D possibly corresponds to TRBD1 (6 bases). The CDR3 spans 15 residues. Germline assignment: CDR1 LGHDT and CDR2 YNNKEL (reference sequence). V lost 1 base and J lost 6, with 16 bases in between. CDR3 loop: CASSQGPTGSGEQYY. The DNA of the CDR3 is TGTGCCAGCAGCCAAGGGCCTACAGGGTCGGGCGAGCAGTACTAC.

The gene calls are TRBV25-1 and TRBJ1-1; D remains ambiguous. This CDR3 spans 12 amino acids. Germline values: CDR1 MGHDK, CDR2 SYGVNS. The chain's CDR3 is CATRLGNTEAFF. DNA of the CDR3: TGTGCAACCCGCTTGGGCAACACTGAAGCTTTCTTT. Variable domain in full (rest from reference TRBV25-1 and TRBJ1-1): EADIYQTPRYLVIGTGKKITLECSQTMGHDKMYWYQQDPGMELHLIHYSYGVNSTEKGDLSSESTVSRIRTEHFPLTLESARPSHTSQYLCATRLGNTEAFFGQGTRLTVV.

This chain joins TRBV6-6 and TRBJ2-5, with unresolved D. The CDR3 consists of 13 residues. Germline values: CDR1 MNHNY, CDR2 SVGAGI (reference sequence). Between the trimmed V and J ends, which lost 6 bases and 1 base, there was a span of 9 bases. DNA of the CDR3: TGTGCCAGCAGCAACAGAGCCCAAGAGACCCAGTACTTC. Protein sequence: CASSNRAQETQYF.

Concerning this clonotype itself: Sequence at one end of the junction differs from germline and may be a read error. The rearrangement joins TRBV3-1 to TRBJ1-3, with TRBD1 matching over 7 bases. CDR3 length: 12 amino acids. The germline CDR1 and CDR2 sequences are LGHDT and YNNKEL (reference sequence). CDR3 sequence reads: CASSQNRGLLNF. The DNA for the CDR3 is TGTGCCAGCAGCCAAAACAGGGGTCTTTTGAATTTT.

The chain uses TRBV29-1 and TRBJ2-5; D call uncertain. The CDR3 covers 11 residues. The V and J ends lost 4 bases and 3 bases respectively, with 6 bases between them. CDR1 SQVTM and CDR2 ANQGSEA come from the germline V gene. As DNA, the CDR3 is TGCAGCGTTGCTGGGAAAGAGACCCAGTACTTC. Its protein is CSVAGKETQYF.

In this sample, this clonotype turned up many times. The CDR3 DNA reads TGCGCCAGCAGCTTAGGAGGAGCCAACTACGAGCAGTACTTC. Translating gives CASSLGGANYEQYF. V usage is TRBV5-1 and J usage is TRBJ2-7, with D possibly TRBD2 on 5 matching bases. CDR1 and CDR2 (germline): SGHRS, YFSETQ. The CDR3 spans 14 residues. V lost 2 bases and J lost 3, with 12 bases in between.

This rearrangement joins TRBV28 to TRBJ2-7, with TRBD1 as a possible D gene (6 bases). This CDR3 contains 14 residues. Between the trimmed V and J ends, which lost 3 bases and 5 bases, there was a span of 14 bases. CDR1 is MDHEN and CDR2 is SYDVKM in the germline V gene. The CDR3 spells CASSFRGGRNEQYF. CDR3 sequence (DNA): TGTGCCAGCAGTTTCAGAGGGGGAAGGAACGAGCAGTACTTC.

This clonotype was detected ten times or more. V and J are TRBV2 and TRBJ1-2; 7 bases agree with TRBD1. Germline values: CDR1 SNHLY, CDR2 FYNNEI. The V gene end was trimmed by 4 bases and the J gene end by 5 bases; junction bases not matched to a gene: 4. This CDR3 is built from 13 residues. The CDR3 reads CASSVRGPYGYTF. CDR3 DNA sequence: TGTGCCAGCAGTGTAAGGGGGCCGTATGGCTACACCTTC.

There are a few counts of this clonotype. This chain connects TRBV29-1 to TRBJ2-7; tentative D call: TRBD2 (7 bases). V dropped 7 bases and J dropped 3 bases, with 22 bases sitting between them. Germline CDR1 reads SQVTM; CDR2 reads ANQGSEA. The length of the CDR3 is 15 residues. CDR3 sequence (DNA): TGCAGCGCCCGGTCGGGGGGCGGGGTCGTCTACGAGCAGTACTTC. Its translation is CSARSGGGVVYEQYF.

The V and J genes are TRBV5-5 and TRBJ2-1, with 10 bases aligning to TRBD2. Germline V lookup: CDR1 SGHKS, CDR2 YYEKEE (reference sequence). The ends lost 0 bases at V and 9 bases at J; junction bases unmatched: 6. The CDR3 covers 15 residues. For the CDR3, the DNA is TGTGCCAGCAGCTTGGCTAGCGGGAGTAGGTCTGAGCAGTTCTTC. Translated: CASSLASGSRSEQFF.

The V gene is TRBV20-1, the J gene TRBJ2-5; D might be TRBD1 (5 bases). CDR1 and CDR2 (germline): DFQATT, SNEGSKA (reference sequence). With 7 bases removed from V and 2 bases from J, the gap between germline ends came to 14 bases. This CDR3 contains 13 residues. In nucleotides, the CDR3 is TGCAGTGTCCTCCCCGACAGTCAAGAGACCCAGTACTTC. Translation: CSVLPDSQETQYF.

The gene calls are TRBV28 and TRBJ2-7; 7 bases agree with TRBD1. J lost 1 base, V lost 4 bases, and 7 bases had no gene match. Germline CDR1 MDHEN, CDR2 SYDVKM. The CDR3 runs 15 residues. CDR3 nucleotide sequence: TGTGCCAGCAGTTCCTTCCGGACAGGTTCCTACGAGCAGTACTTC. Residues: CASSSFRTGSYEQYF.

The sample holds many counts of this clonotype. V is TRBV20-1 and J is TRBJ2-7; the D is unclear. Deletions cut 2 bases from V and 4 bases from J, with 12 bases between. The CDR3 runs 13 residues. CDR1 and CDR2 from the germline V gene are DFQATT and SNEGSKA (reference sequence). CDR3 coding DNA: TGCAGTGCTAGAAACAACCGTTTTTACGAGCAGTACTTC. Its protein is CSARNNRFYEQYF.

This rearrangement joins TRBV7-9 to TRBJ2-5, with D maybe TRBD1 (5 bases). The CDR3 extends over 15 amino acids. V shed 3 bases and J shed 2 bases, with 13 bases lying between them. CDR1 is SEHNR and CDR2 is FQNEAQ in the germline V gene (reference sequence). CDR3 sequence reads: CASSLRKTEQETQYF. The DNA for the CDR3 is TGTGCCAGCAGCTTGAGAAAGACAGAACAAGAGACCCAGTACTTC.

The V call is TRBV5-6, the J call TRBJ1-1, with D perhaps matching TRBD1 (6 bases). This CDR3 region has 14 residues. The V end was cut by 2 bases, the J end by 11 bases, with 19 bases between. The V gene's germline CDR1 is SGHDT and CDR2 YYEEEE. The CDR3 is CASSFGQFSATAFF. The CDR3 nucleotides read TGTGCCAGCAGCTTTGGACAGTTCTCGGCTACGGCTTTCTTT.

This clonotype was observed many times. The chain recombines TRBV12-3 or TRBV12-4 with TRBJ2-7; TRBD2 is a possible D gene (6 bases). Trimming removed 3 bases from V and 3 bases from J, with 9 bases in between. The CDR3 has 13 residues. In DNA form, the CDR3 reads TGTGCCAGCAGTTTGAGCGGGTTCTACGAGCAGTACTTC. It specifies CASSLSGFYEQYF.

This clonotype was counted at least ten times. CDR3 residues: CASSHRDSRRIYF. The CDR3 DNA follows: TGTGCCAGCAGTCATCGGGACAGCCGGAGGATATATTTT. V and J are TRBV12-3 or TRBV12-4 and TRBJ1-3, with 7 positions matching TRBD1. The CDR3 is 13 amino acids. With V trimmed by 5 bases and J by 13 bases, 11 bases remained unmatched.

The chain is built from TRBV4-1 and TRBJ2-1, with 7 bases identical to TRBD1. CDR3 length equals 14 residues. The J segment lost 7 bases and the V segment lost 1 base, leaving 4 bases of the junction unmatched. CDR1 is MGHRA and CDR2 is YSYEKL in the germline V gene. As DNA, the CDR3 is TGCGCCAGCAGCCAAGGGGACAGACAAAATGAGCAGTTCTTC. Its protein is CASSQGDRQNEQFF.